The 32 T cell receptor beta chains below all came from one sample that was sequenced in a study of blood T cell repertoires in COVID-19. Measured with immunoSEQ multiplex PCR; TCRdb has only the in-frame clones, and not every one. Of 300,000 or so clones in the sample, approximately 87% were seen once. Sequencing was done on a sample of peripheral blood. These receptor sequences come from a woman aged 45-65 years who had recovered from COVID-19.

The V gene is TRBV27, the J gene TRBJ1-3; TRBD1 might be the D (5 bases). The V end lost 4 bases, the J end lost 5 bases, and 15 bases lay between the germline ends. Germline V CDR1 and CDR2: MNHEY, SMNVEV (reference sequence). The CDR3 runs to 15 residues. The CDR3 DNA sequence: TGTGCCAGCAGTTCTATCAGGGAATACAGAAACACCATATATTTT. This translates into CASSSIREYRNTIYF.

This sequence joins TRBV12-5 and TRBJ2-1; D is possibly TRBD2 (5 bases). V lost 5 bases, J lost 7 bases, and 12 bases lay in between. Germline V gene data show CDR1 as LGHNT and CDR2 as FRNRAP. The CDR3 consists of 13 residues. CDR3 DNA: TGTGCTAGTGGTCCCTCCCCGGGGAATGAGCAGTTCTTC. Translated: CASGPSPGNEQFF.

The chain joins TRBV11-2 to TRBJ1-2; possibly TRBD1 for D (5 bases). The CDR3 is 17 amino acids. CDR1 is SGHAT, CDR2 FQNNGV, per germline. Between the trimmed V and J ends, which lost 6 bases and 2 bases, there was a span of 22 bases. In DNA, the CDR3 is TGTGCCAGCAGACCCCTTCCGCTGGGGCGTAAGAACTATGGCTACACCTTC. This gives the protein CASRPLPLGRKNYGYTF.

The chain is built from TRBV6-1 and TRBJ2-1; 10 bases line up with TRBD2. Germline-derived CDR1 and CDR2 are MNHNS and SASEGT. V lost 3 bases and J lost 0; bases outside the gene matches: 5. CDR3 size: 17 residues. The CDR3 protein is CASSEALAGNSYNEQFF. CDR3 in DNA: TGTGCCAGCAGTGAGGCACTAGCGGGAAACTCCTACAATGAGCAGTTCTTC.

About this clone itself: Other DNA sequences in the sample encode the same CDR3. The chain joins TRBV10-3 to TRBJ1-1; 8 nucleotides match TRBD1. Per the germline V gene, CDR1 is ENHRY and CDR2 is SYGVKD. J lost 4 bases, V lost 2 bases, and 3 bases had no gene match. The CDR3 spans 14 residues. In DNA form, the CDR3 reads TGTGCCATCAGTGAGGGACAGGGTATCACTGAAGCTTTCTTT. It translates to CAISEGQGITEAFF.

This clone has a single count. V usage is TRBV10-2 and J usage is TRBJ2-6; 8 bases match TRBD1. The CDR3 has 15 residues. CDR1 is WSHSY, CDR2 SAAADI, per germline. The ends lost 7 bases at V and 2 bases at J; junction bases unmatched: 4. CDR3 DNA: TGCGCCAGCACCAGGGGGCTCACTGGGGCCAACGTCCTGACTTTC. This gives the protein CASTRGLTGANVLTF.

In this sample, this clone turned up once. The chain carries TRBV5-5 and TRBJ1-2; D remains unclear. This CDR3 spans 14 amino acids. The germline CDR1 and CDR2 sequences are SGHKS and YYEKEE (reference sequence). V lost 0 bases, J lost 1 base, and 7 bases lay in between. CDR3: CASSLAGHNYGYTF. The CDR3 coding sequence is TGTGCCAGCAGCTTGGCAGGCCATAACTATGGCTACACCTTC.

This clone was recorded once. The J gene is TRBJ2-2, the V gene TRBV12-3 or TRBV12-4; D is undetermined. The V end lost 5 bases, the J end lost 8 bases, and 12 bases lay between the germline ends. The CDR3 spans 13 residues. The CDR3 spells CASSPSFGGELFF. The CDR3 DNA follows: TGTGCCAGCAGTCCGTCCTTCGGGGGGGAGCTGTTTTTT.

For this clone: One junction end disagrees with the germline gene, perhaps due to a read error. The chain carries TRBV7-7 and TRBJ1-3, with D tentatively TRBD1 (6 bases). Germline assignment: CDR1 SSHAT and CDR2 FNYEAQ (reference sequence). The CDR3 is 13 amino acids. CDR3 loop: CASSTGTGNTIYF. In DNA, the CDR3 is TGTGCTAGCAGTACAGGGACTGGAAACACCATATATTTT. Using reference TRBV7-7 and TRBJ1-3 for the parts outside the CDR3, the full variable domain is GAGVSQSPRYKVTKRGQDVTLRCDPISSHATLYWYQQALGQGPEFLTYFNYEAQPDKSGLPSDRFSAERPEGSISTLTIQRTEQRDSAMYRCASSTGTGNTIYFGEGSWLTVV.

The table lists this clone with many counts. The chain combines TRBV2 with TRBJ1-3; TRBD1 matches at 10 bases. With V trimmed by 2 bases and J by 4 bases, 5 bases remained unmatched. CDR3 length: 16 amino acids. The germline gives CDR1 SNHLY, CDR2 FYNNEI. The chain's CDR3 is CASSEWDRGRGNTIYF. In DNA form, the CDR3 reads TGTGCCAGCAGTGAATGGGACAGGGGAAGAGGAAACACCATATATTTT.

This clone showed up just a few times. The chain is built from TRBV29-1 and TRBJ1-2; D call uncertain. Trimming pared 4 bases from V and 5 bases from J, leaving 11 bases between. This CDR3 spans 12 amino acids. CDR1 SQVTM and CDR2 ANQGSEA come from the germline V gene. This CDR3 reads CSVGTAGYGYTF. The CDR3 DNA is TGCAGCGTTGGTACAGCAGGTTATGGCTACACCTTC.

This chain links TRBV2 with TRBJ2-1; possible D gene TRBD2, 6 bases. CDR1 is SNHLY and CDR2 is FYNNEI in the germline V gene. CDR3 length: 14 residues. The germline V and J ends were trimmed by 6 bases and 3 bases, with 12 bases remaining between them. CDR3 sequence: CASRDSDYYNEQFF. DNA for the CDR3: TGTGCCAGCAGAGATTCGGACTACTACAATGAGCAGTTCTTC.

This chain connects TRBV5-8 to TRBJ2-7; perhaps TRBD2 as D (5 bases). The CDR3 consists of 16 residues. V shed 0 bases and J shed 0 bases, with 13 bases lying between them. Germline V gives CDR1 SGHTS, CDR2 YDEGEE. DNA of the CDR3: TGTGCCAGCAGCTTGGGGCTTGAGCGGAACTCCTACGAGCAGTACTTC. Translated: CASSLGLERNSYEQYF.

The chain carries TRBV21-1 and TRBJ2-2; the D segment call TRBD2 is taken from the table without a DNA check. TRBV21-1 is a known pseudogene. CDR3 size: 19 residues. The CDR3 sequence is CASSKGIEGFGVNTGELFF. CDR3 bases: TGTGCCAGCAGCAAGGGAATAGAGGGTTTTGGGGTGAACACCGGGGAGCTGTTTTTT.

The V call is TRBV7-2, the J call TRBJ2-5, with TRBD1 as a possible D gene (6 bases). CDR1 SGHTA and CDR2 FQGNSA come from the germline V gene. V was shortened by 5 bases and J by 5 bases, with 18 bases between the two germline ends. CDR3 length equals 15 residues. CDR3 sequence reads: CASSHSWGLQETQYF. As DNA, the CDR3 is TGTGCCAGCAGCCATAGCTGGGGGCTACAGGAGACCCAGTACTTC.

The rearrangement links TRBV6-5 to TRBJ1-2; no reliable D call. The V and J ends lost 7 bases and 6 bases respectively, with 21 bases between them. Germline CDR1 and CDR2: MNHEY and SVGAGI. CDR3 length equals 15 residues. The CDR3 reads CASTTDQRRANGYTF. Here the CDR3 DNA reads TGTGCCAGCACCACTGACCAAAGGCGGGCGAATGGCTACACCTTC.

The genes are TRBV19 and TRBJ1-1; 7 positions agree with TRBD1. The germline CDR1 and CDR2 sequences are LNHDA and SQIVND (reference sequence). V trimming: 6 bases; J trimming: 1 base; junction bases outside the gene matches: 11. The CDR3 covers 16 residues. CDR3 region: CASRNTYRGQNTEAFF. The CDR3 region has the DNA TGTGCCAGTAGAAATACATACAGGGGCCAGAACACTGAAGCTTTCTTT. The complete variable domain, with remaining parts taken from reference TRBV19 and TRBJ1-1, reads DGGITQSPKYLFRKEGQNVTLSCEQNLNHDAMYWYRQDPGQGLRLIYYSQIVNDFQKGDIAEGYSVSREKKESFPLTVTSAQKNPTAFYLCASRNTYRGQNTEAFFGQGTRLTVV.

V usage is TRBV30 and J usage is TRBJ1-4; D is uncertain. The CDR3 runs to 15 residues. Germline CDR1 is GTSNPN and CDR2 is SVGIG (reference sequence). V lost 2 bases and J 8 bases, leaving 18 bases between the germline ends. The CDR3 region has the DNA TGTGCCTGGAGTAGAGGCATGGGTCAAGGCGAAAAACTGTTTTTT. It specifies CAWSRGMGQGEKLFF.

The chain joins TRBV7-2 to TRBJ1-6, with a possible D match to TRBD1 (6 bases). This CDR3 region has 16 residues. The germline V gene encodes CDR1 SGHTA and CDR2 FQGNSA. The V and J ends lost 5 bases and 7 bases respectively, with 18 bases between them. The CDR3 sequence is CASSPYVGGGNSPLHF. CDR3 bases: TGTGCCAGCAGCCCCTACGTTGGGGGCGGGAATTCACCCCTCCACTTT.

The chain carries TRBV6-5 and TRBJ2-7, with a possible D match to TRBD2 (5 bases). Germline V CDR1 and CDR2: MNHEY, SVGAGI. The CDR3 consists of 14 residues. Trimming shortened V by 7 bases and J by 5 bases, and 18 bases separated the two germline ends. The CDR3 is CASKAERFPHEQYF. In DNA, the CDR3 is TGTGCCAGCAAAGCGGAAAGGTTCCCCCACGAGCAGTACTTC.

Here the CDR3 reads CASSFFYDSGANVLTF. CDR3 in DNA: TGTGCCAGCAGTTTTTTCTACGACTCTGGGGCCAACGTCCTGACTTTC. J is TRBJ2-6 and V is TRBV27, with no clear D. This CDR3 has 16 amino acids. Per germline, CDR1 MNHEY and CDR2 SMNVEV (reference sequence). Trimming cost V 3 bases and J 0 bases, with 9 bases left between them. The full variable domain, with the rest looked up from reference TRBV27 and TRBJ2-6, is EAQVTQNPRYLITVTGKKLTVTCSQNMNHEYMSWYRQDPGLGLRQIYYSMNVEVTDKGDVPEGYKVSRKEKRNFPLILESPSPNQTSLYFCASSFFYDSGANVLTFGAGSRLTVL.

The table lists this clone with a few counts. The chain combines TRBV5-6 with TRBJ1-4, with D possibly matching TRBD1 (6 bases). CDR1 is SGHDT and CDR2 is YYEEEE in the germline V gene. V was shortened by 2 bases and J by 2 bases, with 10 bases between the two germline ends. The CDR3 has 15 residues. CDR3 sequence: CASSLTGKTNEKLFF. In DNA form, the CDR3 reads TGTGCCAGCAGCTTAACAGGGAAGACTAATGAAAAACTGTTTTTT.

This chain connects TRBV25-1 to TRBJ2-1; no firm D call. V was cut by 4 bases and J by 3 bases, with 4 bases left in between. CDR1 and CDR2 from the germline V gene are MGHDK and SYGVNS. This CDR3 spans 12 amino acids. CDR3 loop: CASSASYNEQFF. In DNA form, the CDR3 reads TGTGCCAGCAGTGCCAGCTACAATGAGCAGTTCTTC.

This chain uses TRBV28 with TRBJ1-4; D unresolved. V shed 6 bases and J shed 8 bases, with 16 bases lying between them. The length of the CDR3 is 14 residues. Germline assignment: CDR1 MDHEN and CDR2 SYDVKM. The CDR3 reads CASSSGPGLEKLFF. CDR3 DNA: TGTGCCAGCAGCTCCGGCCCCGGGTTAGAAAAACTGTTTTTT.

The rearrangement links TRBV24-1 to TRBJ2-4, with TRBD1 as a possible D gene (6 bases). CDR3 length: 15 residues. Germline assignment: CDR1 KGHDR and CDR2 SFDVKD. V was cut by 4 bases and J by 0 bases, with 9 bases left in between. The CDR3, as DNA: TGTGCCACCAGTGACACAGGGTCAGCCAAAAACATTCAGTACTTC. Translating gives CATSDTGSAKNIQYF.

The rearrangement uses TRBV24-1 and TRBJ1-2; no reliable D call. CDR1 and CDR2 from the germline V gene are KGHDR and SFDVKD. The CDR3 extends over 14 amino acids. V was trimmed by 5 bases and J by 8 bases, leaving 17 bases between them. The CDR3 bases are TGTGCCACCAGTGGGAACCCGGGTTATACCGGCTACACCTTC. Translating gives CATSGNPGYTGYTF.

This clone was counted a few times. The V gene is TRBV7-9, the J gene TRBJ2-7, with D unclear. This CDR3 spans 12 amino acids. Germline V gives CDR1 SEHNR, CDR2 FQNEAQ (reference sequence). The ends were cut back, 6 bases at V and 1 base at J, with 7 bases in the middle. Written as DNA, the CDR3 is TGTGCCAGCAGTCAACAGTCCTACGAGCAGTACTTC. Residues: CASSQQSYEQYF.

The rearrangement links TRBV7-2 to TRBJ2-2; no reliable D call. CDR1 is SGHTA and CDR2 is FQGNSA in the germline V gene. This CDR3 has 14 amino acids. With 4 bases removed from V and 4 bases from J, the gap between germline ends came to 10 bases. The CDR3 coding sequence is TGTGCCAGCAGCTCCCGTTCCTTCACCGGGGAGCTGTTTTTT. As protein: CASSSRSFTGELFF. The full variable domain, in which reference TRBV7-2 and TRBJ2-2 provide the parts outside the CDR3, is GAGVSQSPSNKVTEKGKDVELRCDPISGHTALYWYRQSLGQGLEFLIYFQGNSAPDKSGLPSDRFSAERTGGSVSTLTIQRTQQEDSAVYLCASSSRSFTGELFFGEGSRLTVL.

The V gene is TRBV4-1, the J gene TRBJ2-1, with TRBD2 matching over 10 bases. The CDR3 totals 16 residues. CDR1 MGHRA and CDR2 YSYEKL come from the germline V gene. The J segment lost 4 bases and the V segment lost 2 bases, leaving 5 bases of the junction unmatched. The CDR3: CASSQTLAGRYNEQFF. In DNA form, the CDR3 reads TGCGCCAGCAGCCAAACACTAGCGGGGCGTTACAATGAGCAGTTCTTC.

The chain joins TRBV28 to TRBJ2-3, with D maybe TRBD1 (6 bases). Trimming stripped 5 bases from V and 7 bases from J, with 16 bases between. The CDR3 has 14 amino acids. CDR1 and CDR2 (germline): MDHEN, SYDVKM. The CDR3 sequence: CASSAQGPAHTQYF. The DNA for the CDR3 is TGTGCCAGCAGTGCACAGGGACCCGCACATACGCAGTATTTT.

The chain carries TRBV7-9 and TRBJ2-7, with D uncertain. Germline lookup yields CDR1 SEHNR and CDR2 FQNEAQ (reference sequence). Trimming stripped 1 base from V and 3 bases from J, with 10 bases between. The CDR3 spans 14 residues. The CDR3: CASSLDRADYEQYF. The DNA of the CDR3 is TGTGCCAGCAGCTTAGACCGAGCCGACTACGAGCAGTACTTC.

The J gene is TRBJ1-5, the V gene TRBV4-3; 10 bases line up with TRBD1. V shed 3 bases, J shed 2 bases, and the junction held 13 bases outside the gene matches. The CDR3 covers 19 residues. The germline gives CDR1 LGHNA, CDR2 YSLEER. DNA of the CDR3: TGCGCCAGCAGCCACACGGACAGGGGGGCATATTCGGGCAATCAGCCCCAGCATTTT. Encoded protein: CASSHTDRGAYSGNQPQHF.